This T cell receptor (beta chain) was documented in a study of T cell responses to AZD1222 COVID-19 vaccine. Study details: Second-dose schedules of about 4 or about 12 weeks were combined.

Of note for this clone: The antigen is undetermined.

Trimming at V came to 4 bases and at J to 7 bases, leaving 8 bases not matched to a gene. This CDR3 has 14 amino acids. The germline V gene encodes CDR1 MDHEN and CDR2 SYDVKM. Here immunoSEQ multiplex PCR was the method, and the copy in TCRdb shows in-frame clones only, minus some. The table shows about 200,000 clones, with 92% occurring only once. Overall study results and limits: Clonal diversity may have been underestimated in mostly white British donors.

The material sequenced was peripheral blood, taken on day 0 of AZD1222 vaccination. This chain joins TRBV28 and TRBJ2-3, with TRBD1 matching 7 bases. This sequence originates from an adult in good health. The chain's CDR3 is CASSSGQRTYTQYF. For the CDR3, the DNA is TGTGCCAGCAGTTCGGGACAGAGGACCTATACGCAGTATTTT.